This T cell receptor (beta chain) is from a study of OX40 agonist ivuxolimab in advanced cancers. Study overall: An agonistic anti-OX40 (CD134) antibody, ivuxolimab, was used to treat the patients. Of mixed ages from about 23 to 90 and averaging approximately 60 years, the group was approximately 80% male.

The CDR3 runs to 20 residues. V shed 0 bases and J 5 bases; nucleotides not matched to a gene: 16. Germline lookup yields CDR1 SGHVS and CDR2 FQNEAQ. Points from the study as a whole: Expanded clones belonging to CD8+ T cells outnumbered, on average, those of CD4+. No determination was made of the antigen specificity of the expanded peripheral T cells.

Libraries were prepared by immunoSEQ multiplex PCR; TCRdb keeps only in-frame clonotypes and omits some of them. This sample has 75,000 to 95,000 clones, with 92% found just once. Comments on this clone: The antigen remains undetermined.

The rearrangement joins TRBV7-8 to TRBJ2-5, with TRBD1 identical over 12 bases. The sequence was collected from an adult with an advanced solid tumor such as melanoma, head and neck, liver or kidney cancer. This material consisted of CD4+ or CD8+ T cells sorted from blood, taken in a trial of the OX40 agonist ivuxolimab. CDR3: CASSLANVGRDRGRLETQYF. CDR3 DNA: TGTGCCAGCAGCTTAGCGAACGTTGGTAGGGACAGGGGGCGGTTGGAGACCCAGTACTTC.